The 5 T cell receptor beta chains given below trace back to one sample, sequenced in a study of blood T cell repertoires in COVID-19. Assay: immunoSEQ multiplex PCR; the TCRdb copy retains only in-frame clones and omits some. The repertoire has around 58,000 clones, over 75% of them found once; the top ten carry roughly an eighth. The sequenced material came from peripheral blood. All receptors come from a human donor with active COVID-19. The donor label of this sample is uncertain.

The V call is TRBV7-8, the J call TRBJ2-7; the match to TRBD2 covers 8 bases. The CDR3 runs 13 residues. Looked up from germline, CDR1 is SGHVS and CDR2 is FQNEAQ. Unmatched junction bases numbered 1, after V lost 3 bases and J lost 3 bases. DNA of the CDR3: TGTGCCAGCAGCTTTGCGGGAGGCTACGAGCAGTACTTC. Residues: CASSFAGGYEQYF.

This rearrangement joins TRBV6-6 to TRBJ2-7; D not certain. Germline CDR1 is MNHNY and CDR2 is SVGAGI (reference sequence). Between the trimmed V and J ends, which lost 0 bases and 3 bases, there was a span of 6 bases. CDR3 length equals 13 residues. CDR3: CASSYSNSYEQYV. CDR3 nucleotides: TGTGCCAGCAGTTACTCGAACAGCTACGAGCAGTACGTC.

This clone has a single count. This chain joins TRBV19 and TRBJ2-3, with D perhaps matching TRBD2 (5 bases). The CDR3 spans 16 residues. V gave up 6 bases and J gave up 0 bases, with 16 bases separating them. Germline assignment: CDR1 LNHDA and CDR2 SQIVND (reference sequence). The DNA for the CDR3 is TGTGCCAGTAGCCTTCGGGGTACTTCTAGCACAGATACGCAGTATTTT. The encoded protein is CASSLRGTSSTDTQYF. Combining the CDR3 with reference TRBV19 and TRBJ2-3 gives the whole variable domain DGGITQSPKYLFRKEGQNVTLSCEQNLNHDAMYWYRQDPGQGLRLIYYSQIVNDFQKGDIAEGYSVSREKKESFPLTVTSAQKNPTAFYLCASSLRGTSSTDTQYFGPGTRLTVL.

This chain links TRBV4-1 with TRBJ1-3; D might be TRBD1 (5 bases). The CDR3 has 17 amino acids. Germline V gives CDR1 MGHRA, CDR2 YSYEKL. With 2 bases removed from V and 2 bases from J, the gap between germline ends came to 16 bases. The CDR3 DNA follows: TGCGCCAGCAGCCAAAAAGGTGGGGGGGATACTGGAAACACCATATATTTT. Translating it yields CASSQKGGGDTGNTIYF.

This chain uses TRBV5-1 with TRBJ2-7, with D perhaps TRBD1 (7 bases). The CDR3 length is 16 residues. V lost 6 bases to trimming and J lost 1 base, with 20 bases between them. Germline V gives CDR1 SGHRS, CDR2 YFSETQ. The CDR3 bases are TGCGCCAGCACCCCTAATTTCAGGGGGAGGTCCTACGAGCAGTACTTC. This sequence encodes CASTPNFRGRSYEQYF.